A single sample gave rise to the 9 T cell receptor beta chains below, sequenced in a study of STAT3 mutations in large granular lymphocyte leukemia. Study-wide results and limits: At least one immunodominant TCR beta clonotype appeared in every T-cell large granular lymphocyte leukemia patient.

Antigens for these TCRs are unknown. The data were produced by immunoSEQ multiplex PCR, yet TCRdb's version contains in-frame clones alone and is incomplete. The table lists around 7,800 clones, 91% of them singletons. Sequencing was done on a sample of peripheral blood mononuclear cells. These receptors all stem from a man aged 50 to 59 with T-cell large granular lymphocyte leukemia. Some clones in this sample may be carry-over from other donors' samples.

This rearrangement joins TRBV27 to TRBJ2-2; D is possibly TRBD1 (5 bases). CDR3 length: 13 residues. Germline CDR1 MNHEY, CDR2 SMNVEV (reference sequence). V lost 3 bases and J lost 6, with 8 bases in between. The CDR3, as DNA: TGTGCCAGCAGTTTTGGGGCGGCCGGGGAGCTGTTTTTT. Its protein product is CASSFGAAGELFF.

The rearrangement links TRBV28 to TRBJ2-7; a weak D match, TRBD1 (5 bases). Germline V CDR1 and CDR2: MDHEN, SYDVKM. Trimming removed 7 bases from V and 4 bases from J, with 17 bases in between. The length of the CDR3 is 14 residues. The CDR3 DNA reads TGTGCCAGCACTGGTGGGCAGGGCCGGTACGAGCAGTACTTC. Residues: CASTGGQGRYEQYF.

The DNA of the CDR3 is TGTGCCAGTAGTCCGGGGACTCGCAGGGCGCAGTATTTT. This gives the protein CASSPGTRRAQYF. The chain uses TRBV19 and TRBJ2-3; D possibly corresponds to TRBD2 (6 bases). Trimming removed 5 bases at V and 10 bases at J, with 16 bases between. From germline, CDR1 is LNHDA and CDR2 SQIVND (reference sequence). The CDR3 consists of 13 residues.

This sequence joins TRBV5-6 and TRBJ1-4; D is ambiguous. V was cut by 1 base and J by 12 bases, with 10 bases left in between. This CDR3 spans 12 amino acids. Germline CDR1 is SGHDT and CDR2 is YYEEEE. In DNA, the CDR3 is TGTGCCAGCAGCTTGAGGTCAGGAGAACTGTTTTTT. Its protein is CASSLRSGELFF.

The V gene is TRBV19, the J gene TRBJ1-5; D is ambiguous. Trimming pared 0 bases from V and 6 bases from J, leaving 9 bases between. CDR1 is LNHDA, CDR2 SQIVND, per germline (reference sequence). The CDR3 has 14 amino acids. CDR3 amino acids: CASSIDLRGQPQHF. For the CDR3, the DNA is TGTGCCAGTAGTATAGATCTCCGGGGTCAGCCCCAGCATTTT.

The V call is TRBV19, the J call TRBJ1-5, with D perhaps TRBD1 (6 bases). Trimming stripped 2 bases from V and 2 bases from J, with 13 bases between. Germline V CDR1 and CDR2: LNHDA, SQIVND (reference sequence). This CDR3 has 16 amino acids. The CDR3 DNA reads TGTGCCAGTAGTATATATCAAGGGGGAGGCAATCAGCCCCAGCATTTT. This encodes CASSIYQGGGNQPQHF.

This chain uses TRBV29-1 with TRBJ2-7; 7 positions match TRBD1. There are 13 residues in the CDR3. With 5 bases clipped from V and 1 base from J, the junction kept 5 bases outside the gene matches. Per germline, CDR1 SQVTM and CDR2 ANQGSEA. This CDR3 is CSVYAGGSYEQYF. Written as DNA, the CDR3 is TGCAGCGTTTACGCAGGGGGATCCTACGAGCAGTACTTC.

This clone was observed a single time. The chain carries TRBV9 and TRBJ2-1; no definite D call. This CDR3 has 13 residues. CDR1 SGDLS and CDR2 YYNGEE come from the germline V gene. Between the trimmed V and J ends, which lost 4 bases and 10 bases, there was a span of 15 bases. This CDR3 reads CASSPRRGREQFF. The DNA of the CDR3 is TGTGCCAGCAGCCCTCGACGTGGCCGCGAGCAGTTCTTC.

CDR3 protein: CASSPFMNTEAFF. CDR3 nucleotides: TGTGCCAGCAGTCCCTTTATGAACACTGAAGCTTTCTTT. The rearrangement joins TRBV6-6 to TRBJ1-1; D uncertain. Trimming pared 5 bases from V and 0 bases from J, leaving 7 bases between. Per germline, CDR1 MNHNY and CDR2 SVGAGI (reference sequence). The CDR3 contains 13 residues.